This passage covers 9 T cell receptor beta chains from one sample sequenced in a study of shared clonotypes between healthy human individuals (dated by TCRdb to about 2020). The library came from the immunoSEQ multiplex PCR assay. TCRdb carries this immuneACCESS record with in-frame sequences only. Its versions omit some clonotypes, under half of them owing to an unresolved V gene in the studies checked, with the rest unexplained. This sample lists 600,000 to 700,000 clones; 73% were detected once. Jointly, the top ten make up roughly 2% of the sample. Material: memory CD4+ T cells sorted from blood. The cell subset or site label on this specimen signifies: CD45RA-negative fraction. The receptors derive from a young woman in good health.

This chain connects TRBV5-1 to TRBJ2-3; weak D call: TRBD2 (5 bases). Trimming cost V 4 bases and J 4 bases, with 10 bases left between them. Germline CDR1 and CDR2: SGHRS and YFSETQ. The CDR3 totals 13 residues. The CDR3 loop is CASSRDLSDTQYF. Here the CDR3 DNA reads TGCGCCAGCAGCCGGGATCTATCAGATACGCAGTATTTT.

The rearrangement joins TRBV29-1 to TRBJ1-2; 11 nucleotides agree with TRBD1. The germline V gene encodes CDR1 SQVTM and CDR2 ANQGSEA. The CDR3 sequence is 13 residues long. The ends lost 7 bases at V and 2 bases at J; junction bases unmatched: 3. CDR3 amino acids: CSAGTGGNYGYTF. The CDR3 DNA reads TGCAGCGCTGGGACAGGGGGGAACTATGGCTACACCTTC.

The chain uses TRBV5-5 and TRBJ1-2; TRBD1 aligns across 9 bases. Germline lookup yields CDR1 SGHKS and CDR2 YYEKEE (reference sequence). The CDR3 spans 16 residues. The J segment lost 5 bases and the V segment lost 0 bases, leaving 8 bases of the junction unmatched. CDR3 residues: CASSLAEGQGLYGYTF. In DNA, the CDR3 is TGTGCCAGCAGCTTGGCCGAGGGACAGGGATTGTATGGCTACACCTTC.

The chain carries TRBV19 and TRBJ2-7; no clear D. Germline V gene data show CDR1 as LNHDA and CDR2 as SQIVND (reference sequence). CDR3 length: 13 amino acids. V shed 9 bases and J shed 6 bases, with 18 bases lying between them. CDR3 residues: CASSDTYKSEQYF. The DNA of the CDR3 is TGTGCCAGCTCGGATACATACAAGAGCGAGCAGTACTTC.

This clone was recorded only once. V gene TRBV10-2 combines with J gene TRBJ2-7; 9 nucleotides agree with TRBD1. Germline lookup yields CDR1 WSHSY and CDR2 SAAADI. The CDR3 runs 14 residues. Losses at the gene ends were 6 bases for V and 6 bases for J; bases not matched to a gene: 9. The DNA of the CDR3 is TGCGCCAGCAGCCACGCCGGGACAGGGATCGAGCAGTACTTC. It codes for CASSHAGTGIEQYF.

The chain combines TRBV25-1 with TRBJ2-5; the match to TRBD1 covers 10 bases. Judging by the DNA end, TRBJ2-7 fits better; the J call may be wrong. The CDR3 covers 14 residues. CDR1 and CDR2 (germline): MGHDK, SYGVNS. CDR3: CASSPDRGLGEQYF. CDR3 nucleotides: TGTGCCAGCAGTCCCGACAGGGGGCTCGGCGAGCAGTACTTC.

The chain uses TRBV7-2 and TRBJ2-2; D call uncertain. Germline CDR1 SGHTA, CDR2 FQGNSA. This CDR3 has 14 amino acids. V was trimmed by 11 bases and J by 1 base, leaving 14 bases between them. The CDR3 region is CAEQITGNTGELFF. The CDR3 DNA follows: TGTGCCGAGCAGATTACGGGGAACACCGGGGAGCTGTTTTTT.

V and J are TRBV2 and TRBJ2-5; D could derive from TRBD1 or TRBD2 (5 bases each). With 4 bases removed from V and 5 bases from J, the gap between germline ends came to 20 bases. Germline CDR1 and CDR2: SNHLY and FYNNEI. This CDR3 is 16 amino acids long. The CDR3 is CASSVGGRISWETQYF. DNA for the CDR3: TGTGCCAGCAGTGTTGGGGGTAGGATCTCTTGGGAGACCCAGTACTTC.

V is TRBV11-2 and J is TRBJ1-1; unclear D gene. CDR3 length equals 13 residues. Trimming cost V 5 bases and J 3 bases, with 10 bases left between them. CDR1 and CDR2 (germline): SGHAT, FQNNGV. The CDR3 loop is CASSIGEDTEAFF. The CDR3 DNA reads TGTGCCAGCAGCATCGGGGAGGACACTGAAGCTTTCTTT.